The T cell receptor (beta chain) described here comes from a study of OX40 agonist ivuxolimab in advanced cancers. Background for the entire study: Ivuxolimab was a fully human IgG2 agonistic monoclonal antibody targeting the costimulatory receptor OX40 (CD134). Intravenous ivuxolimab was administered to patients every 2 weeks at six dose levels: 0.01, 0.1, 0.3, 1.5, 3 and 10 mg/kg. Among the approximately 54 dose-escalation patients, about 19 had hepatocellular carcinoma, about 15 melanoma, 9 renal cell carcinoma and 9 head and neck cancer. In the dose-escalation cohort, around four fifths of patients were male, and the mean age was roughly 60 years, with a range of roughly 20 to 80. Prior anti-PD-1, anti-PD-L1 or anti-CTLA-4 therapy was permitted, and checkpoint inhibitors had been received by around 40% of dose-escalation patients. Partial responses occurred in three dose-escalation patients, of whom one had hepatocellular carcinoma and two had cutaneous melanoma. The point of sequencing TCRbeta in the periphery was to test whether ivuxolimab changed TCR sequence diversity and drove clonal T-cell expansion. The paper describes the monotherapy dose-escalation part (N = 52 patients) of the phase I trial of ivuxolimab. Beyond this particular receptor, the publication reports: Low levels of normalized T-cell clonal expansion were also seen in some patients who did not respond. Antigen specificity was not determined for the clonally expanded peripheral T cells. After ivuxolimab, expanded clones were on average more numerous among CD8+ T cells than among CD4+ T cells. At doses of 0.1 to 3.0 mg/kg, clonal expansion of both CD4+ and CD8+ T cells in blood was seen between baseline and week 6. Partial responders in the 0.1-3.0 mg/kg groups had among the lowest normalized peripheral clonal expansion, especially among CD8+ T cells.

Only one count was recorded for this clone. Its binding antigen is unknown. Qualities for individual bases were not recorded, and no much larger clone is one base off. The junction carries 13 bases between V and J, which are trimmed by 6 bases and 1 base respectively. The CDR3, cysteine through phenylalanine, is 15 amino acids long. Kept here is only the CDR3 DNA, which spans 45 bases and is read in frame from base 1. CDR1 and CDR2 (MNHNS, SASEGT) derive from the germline V gene. The trial excluded patients who had a history of autoimmune disease or were on systemic immunosuppression. Peripheral blood for TCR sequencing was collected from all dose cohorts at baseline, on cycle 4 day 1, and on cycle 7 day 1. Samples were obtained from an open-label, multicenter, first-in-human phase I dose-escalation trial of ivuxolimab. The trial enrolled adults with locally advanced or metastatic head and neck squamous cell, hepatocellular, melanoma or renal cell carcinoma. CD4+ and CD8+ T cells were sorted separately from peripheral blood before TCR sequencing.

To sequence the TCRbeta CDR3 region, genomic DNA was isolated from the sorted cells. The immunoSEQ Assay was used to sequence the TCRbeta CDR3 regions. The table was pulled from immuneACCESS by TCRdb, which kept in-frame rearrangements only. Such tables lose some clones; where checked, under half of the loss comes from unresolved V genes, and the rest has no known cause. The sample yields 70,000 or so clones; about nine tenths were counted once. Just over 2% of the sample belongs to the ten largest clones. This TCR was sampled from an adult with an advanced solid tumor such as melanoma, head and neck, liver or kidney cancer. The V and J segments used are TRBV6-1 and TRBJ1-5; the D gene remains uncertain. The sample in question was CD4+ or CD8+ T cells sorted from blood, obtained in a trial of the OX40 agonist ivuxolimab. The bases are TGTGCCAGCAGAAGTATCTCGGACAGCAATCAGCCCCAGCATTTT. Translated, it gives CASRSISDSNQPQHF.